This T cell receptor beta chain emerged from a study of blood T cell repertoires in COVID-19. Study context: Samples of COVID-19 (acute and convalescent) were obtained from the United States, Italy and Spain. Nucleic acid was either cDNA or gDNA, and it came from T cells, B-cell-depleted T cells, or PBMCs.

Here immunoSEQ multiplex PCR was the method, and the copy in TCRdb shows in-frame clones only, minus some. The sample shows approximately 290,000 clones, approximately 89% of them seen only once. Germline trimming cut 6 bases from V and 3 bases from J; bases unmatched to any gene: 7. This CDR3 contains 15 residues. Germline CDR1 and CDR2: LNHDA and SQIVND (reference sequence). The receptor was isolated from a young woman with COVID-19, enrolled during active disease. What was sequenced was peripheral blood. This chain links TRBV19 with TRBJ2-2; TRBD2 matches 7 bases. CDR3 sequence: CASSAAGADTGELFF. CDR3 DNA: TGTGCCAGTAGCGCGGCGGGAGCGGACACCGGGGAGCTGTTTTTT.